These 7 T cell receptor beta chains were all obtained from the same sample, sequenced in a study of cytomegalovirus exposure and HLA in healthy donors. It was with 60 Vbeta and 13 Jbeta primers that the PCR ran. Clones were sequenced by immunoSEQ multiplex PCR, and TCRdb holds only the in-frame ones, with some missing. The table has 82,000 or so clones, around a tenth seen once. Sequencing used PBMCs. All receptors come from a man between 60 and 70 years old in good health and CMV-seropositive.

In DNA, the CDR3 is TGCGCCAGCAGCTTGGGACAGGGGACCACGAACACTGAAGCTTTCTTT. It translates to CASSLGQGTTNTEAFF. V is TRBV5-1 and J is TRBJ1-1; TRBD1 agrees at 8 bases. The CDR3 is 16 amino acids. Per germline, CDR1 SGHRS and CDR2 YFSETQ. V was pared by 0 bases and J by 1 base, with 5 bases of the junction left unmatched.

The chain uses TRBV5-8 and TRBJ1-4, with TRBD1 identical over 10 bases. Germline loops: CDR1 SGHTS, CDR2 YDEGEE. With 4 bases clipped from V and 8 bases from J, the junction kept 8 bases outside the gene matches. The CDR3 runs to 15 residues. CDR3 loop: CASSITGTGDEKLFF. The CDR3 DNA reads TGTGCCAGCAGCATAACCGGGACAGGGGACGAAAAACTGTTTTTT. Together with reference TRBV5-8 and TRBJ1-4, the CDR3 gives the full variable domain: EAGVTQSPTHLIKTRGQQATLRCSPISGHTSVYWYQQALGLGLQFLLWYDEGEERNRGNFPPRFSGRQFPNYSSELNVNALELEDSALYLCASSITGTGDEKLFFGSGTQLSVL.

This clone was seen only a few times. This chain joins TRBV6-1 and TRBJ2-1; TRBD2 matches at 12 bases. CDR1 and CDR2 (germline): MNHNS, SASEGT. The CDR3 contains 14 residues. The J segment lost 5 bases and the V segment lost 8 bases, leaving 4 bases of the junction unmatched. This CDR3 is CASATSGSNNEQFF. The CDR3 nucleotides are TGTGCCAGCGCGACTAGCGGGAGCAACAATGAGCAGTTCTTC.

V is TRBV6-6 and J is TRBJ2-4; 7 bases line up with TRBD1. The junction had 12 bases not matched to a gene; V was cut back by 2 bases and J by 11 bases. The CDR3 sequence is 15 residues long. The germline CDR1 and CDR2 sequences are MNHNY and SVGAGI (reference sequence). In nucleotides, the CDR3 is TGTGCCAGCAGTTACAATTGGGGACAGAAAGAACTTCAGTACTTC. The encoded protein is CASSYNWGQKELQYF.

This clone was observed a few times. The CDR3 protein is CASSQKTNEQFF. The DNA of the CDR3 is TGTGCCAGTAGCCAAAAAACTAATGAGCAGTTCTTC. This chain uses TRBV19 with TRBJ2-1; no clear D gene. Germline-derived CDR1 and CDR2 are LNHDA and SQIVND (reference sequence). V shed 6 bases and J shed 7 bases, with 10 bases lying between them. The CDR3 spans 12 residues. The full variable domain, completed using reference TRBV19 and TRBJ2-1, is DGGITQSPKYLFRKEGQNVTLSCEQNLNHDAMYWYRQDPGQGLRLIYYSQIVNDFQKGDIAEGYSVSREKKESFPLTVTSAQKNPTAFYLCASSQKTNEQFFGPGTRLTVL.

There are a few counts of this clone. V usage is TRBV28 and J usage is TRBJ2-3, with 13 bases identical to TRBD2. Germline CDR1 MDHEN, CDR2 SYDVKM. V lost 2 bases, J lost 8 bases, and 4 bases stayed unmatched. The CDR3 is 15 amino acids. DNA of the CDR3: TGTGCCAGCAGTTTAACTAGCGGGAGGGAGGGTACGCAGTATTTT. As protein: CASSLTSGREGTQYF.

This clone was counted between two and nine times. This chain links TRBV29-1 with TRBJ2-5; D possibly corresponds to TRBD2 (6 bases). CDR1 is SQVTM, CDR2 ANQGSEA, per germline. The ends were cut back, 6 bases at V and 2 bases at J, with 16 bases in the middle. The CDR3 covers 14 residues. The CDR3 region has the DNA TGCAGCGTCCTTCCTTTACTAGCTCAAGAGACCCAGTACTTC. It translates to CSVLPLLAQETQYF.